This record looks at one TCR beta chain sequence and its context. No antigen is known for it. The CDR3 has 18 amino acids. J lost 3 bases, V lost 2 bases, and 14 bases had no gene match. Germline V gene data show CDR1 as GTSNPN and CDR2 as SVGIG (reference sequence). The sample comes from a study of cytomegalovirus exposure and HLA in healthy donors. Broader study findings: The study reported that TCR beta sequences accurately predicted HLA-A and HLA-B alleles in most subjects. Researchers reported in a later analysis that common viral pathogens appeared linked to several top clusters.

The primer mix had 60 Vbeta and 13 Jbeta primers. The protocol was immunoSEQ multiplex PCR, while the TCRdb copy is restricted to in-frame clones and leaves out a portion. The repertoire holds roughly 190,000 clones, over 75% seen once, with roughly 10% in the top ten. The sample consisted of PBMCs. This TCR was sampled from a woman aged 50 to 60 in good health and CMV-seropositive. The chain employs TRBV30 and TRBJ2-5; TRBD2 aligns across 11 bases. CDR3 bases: TGTGCCTGGAGTAATGGGGCTAGCGGGGGGCACACTGAAGAGACCCAGTACTTC. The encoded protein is CAWSNGASGGHTEETQYF.